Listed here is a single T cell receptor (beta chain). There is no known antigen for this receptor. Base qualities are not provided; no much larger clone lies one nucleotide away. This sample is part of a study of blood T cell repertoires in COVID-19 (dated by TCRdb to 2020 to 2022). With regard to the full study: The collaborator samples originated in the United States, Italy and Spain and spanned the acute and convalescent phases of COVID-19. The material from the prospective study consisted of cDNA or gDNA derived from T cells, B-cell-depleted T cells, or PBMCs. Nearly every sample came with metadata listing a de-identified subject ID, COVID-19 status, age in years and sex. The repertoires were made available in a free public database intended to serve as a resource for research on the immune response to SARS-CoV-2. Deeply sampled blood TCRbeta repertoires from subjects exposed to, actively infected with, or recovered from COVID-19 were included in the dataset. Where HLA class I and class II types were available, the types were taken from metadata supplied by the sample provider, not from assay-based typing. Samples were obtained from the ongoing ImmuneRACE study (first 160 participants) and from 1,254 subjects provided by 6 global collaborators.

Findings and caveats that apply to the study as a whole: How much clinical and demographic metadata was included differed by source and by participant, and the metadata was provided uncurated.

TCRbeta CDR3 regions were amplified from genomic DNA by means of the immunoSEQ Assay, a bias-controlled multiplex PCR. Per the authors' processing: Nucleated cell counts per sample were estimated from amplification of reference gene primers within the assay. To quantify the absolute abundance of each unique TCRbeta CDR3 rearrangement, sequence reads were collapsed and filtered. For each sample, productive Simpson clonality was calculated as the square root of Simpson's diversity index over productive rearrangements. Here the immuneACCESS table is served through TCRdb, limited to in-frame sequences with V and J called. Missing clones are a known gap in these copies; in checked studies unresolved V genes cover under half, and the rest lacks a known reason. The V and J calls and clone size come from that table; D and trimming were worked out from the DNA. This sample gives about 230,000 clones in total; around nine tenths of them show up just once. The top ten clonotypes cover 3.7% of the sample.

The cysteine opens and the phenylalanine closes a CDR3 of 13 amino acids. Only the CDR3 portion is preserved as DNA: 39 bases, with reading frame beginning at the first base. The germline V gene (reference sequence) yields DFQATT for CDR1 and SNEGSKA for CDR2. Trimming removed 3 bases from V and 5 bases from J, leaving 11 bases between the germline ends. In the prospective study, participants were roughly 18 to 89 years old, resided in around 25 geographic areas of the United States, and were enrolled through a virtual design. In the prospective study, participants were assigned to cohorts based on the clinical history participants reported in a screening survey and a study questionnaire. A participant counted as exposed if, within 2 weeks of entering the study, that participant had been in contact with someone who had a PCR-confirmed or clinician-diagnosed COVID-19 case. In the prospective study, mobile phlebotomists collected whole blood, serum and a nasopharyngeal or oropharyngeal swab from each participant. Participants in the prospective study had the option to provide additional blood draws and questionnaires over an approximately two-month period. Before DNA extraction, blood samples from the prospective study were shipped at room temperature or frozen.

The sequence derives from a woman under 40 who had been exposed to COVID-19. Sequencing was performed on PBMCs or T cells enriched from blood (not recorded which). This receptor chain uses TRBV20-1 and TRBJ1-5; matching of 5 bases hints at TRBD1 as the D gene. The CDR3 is CSASPDTDQPQHF. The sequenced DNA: TGCAGTGCTAGTCCGGACACAGATCAGCCCCAGCATTTT.